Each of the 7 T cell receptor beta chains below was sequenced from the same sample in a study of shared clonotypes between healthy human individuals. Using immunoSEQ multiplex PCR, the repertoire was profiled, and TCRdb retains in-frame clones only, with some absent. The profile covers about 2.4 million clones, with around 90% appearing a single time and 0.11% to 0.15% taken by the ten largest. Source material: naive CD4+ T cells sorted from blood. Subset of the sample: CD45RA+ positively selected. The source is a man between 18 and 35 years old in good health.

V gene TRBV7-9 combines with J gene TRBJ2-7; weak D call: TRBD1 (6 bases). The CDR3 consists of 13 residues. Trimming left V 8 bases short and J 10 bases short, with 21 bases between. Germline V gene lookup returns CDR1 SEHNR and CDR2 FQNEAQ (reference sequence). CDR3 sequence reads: CASPGHSYEGQYF. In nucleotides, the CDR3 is TGTGCCAGCCCGGGACATTCCTACGAGGGCCAGTACTTC.

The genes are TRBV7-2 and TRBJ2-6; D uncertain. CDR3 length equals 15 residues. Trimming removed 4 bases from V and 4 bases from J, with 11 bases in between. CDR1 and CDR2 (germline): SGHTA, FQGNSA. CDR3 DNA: TGTGCCAGCAGCTCCCCGCAAGGAGGGGCCAACGTCCTGACTTTC. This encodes CASSSPQGGANVLTF.

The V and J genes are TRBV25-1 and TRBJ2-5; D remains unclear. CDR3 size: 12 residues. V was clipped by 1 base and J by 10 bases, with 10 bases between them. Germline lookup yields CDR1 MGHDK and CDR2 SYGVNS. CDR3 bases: TGTGCCAGCAGTGAATCCCCTCCCAGCCAGTACTTC. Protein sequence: CASSESPPSQYF. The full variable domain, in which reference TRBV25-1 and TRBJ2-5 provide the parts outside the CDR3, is EADIYQTPRYLVIGTGKKITLECSQTMGHDKMYWYQQDPGMELHLIHYSYGVNSTEKGDLSSESTVSRIRTEHFPLTLESARPSHTSQYLCASSESPPSQYFGPGTRLLVL.

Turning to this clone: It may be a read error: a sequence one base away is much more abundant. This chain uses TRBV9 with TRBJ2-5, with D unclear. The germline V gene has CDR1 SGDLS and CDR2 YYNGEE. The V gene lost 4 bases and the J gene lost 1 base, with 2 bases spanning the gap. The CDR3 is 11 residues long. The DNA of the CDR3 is TGTGCCAGCAGCCCCCAAGAGACCCAGTACTTC. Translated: CASSPQETQYF.

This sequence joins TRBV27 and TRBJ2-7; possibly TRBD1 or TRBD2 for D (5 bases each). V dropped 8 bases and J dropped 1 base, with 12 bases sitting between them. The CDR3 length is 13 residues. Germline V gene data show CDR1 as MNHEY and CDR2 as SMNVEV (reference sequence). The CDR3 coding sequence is TGTGCCAGCGGGGGTCCGTTTTCCTACGAGCAGTACTTC. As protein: CASGGPFSYEQYF.

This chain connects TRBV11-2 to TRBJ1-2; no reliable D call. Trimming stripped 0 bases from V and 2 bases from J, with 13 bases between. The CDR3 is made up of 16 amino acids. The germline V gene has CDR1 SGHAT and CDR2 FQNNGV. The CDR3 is CASSLESGRPNYGYTF. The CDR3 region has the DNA TGTGCCAGCAGCTTAGAGAGTGGTCGGCCGAACTATGGCTACACCTTC.

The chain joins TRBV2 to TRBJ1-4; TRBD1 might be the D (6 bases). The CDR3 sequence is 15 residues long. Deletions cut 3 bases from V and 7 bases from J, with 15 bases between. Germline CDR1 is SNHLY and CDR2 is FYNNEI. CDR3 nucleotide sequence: TGTGCCAGCAGTGAGAGTTACAGGGTCGGTGAAAAACTGTTTTTT. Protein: CASSESYRVGEKLFF.